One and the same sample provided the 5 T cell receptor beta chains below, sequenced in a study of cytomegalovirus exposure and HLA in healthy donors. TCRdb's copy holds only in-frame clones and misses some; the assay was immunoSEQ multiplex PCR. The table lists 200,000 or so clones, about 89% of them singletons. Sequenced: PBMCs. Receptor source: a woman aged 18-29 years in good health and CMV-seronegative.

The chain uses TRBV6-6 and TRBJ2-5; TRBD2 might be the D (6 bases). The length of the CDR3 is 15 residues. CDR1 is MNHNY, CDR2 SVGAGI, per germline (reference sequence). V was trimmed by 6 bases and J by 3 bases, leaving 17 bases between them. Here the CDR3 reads CASRLIRDFEETQYF. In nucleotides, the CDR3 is TGTGCCAGCAGGCTCATCCGGGACTTCGAAGAGACCCAGTACTTC.

The CDR3 DNA sequence: TGTGCCAGTGGACAGGTGGGGGACAAAAACATTCAGTACTTC. Its protein product is CASGQVGDKNIQYF. The chain joins TRBV19 to TRBJ2-4; 7 bases are shared with TRBD1. This CDR3 spans 14 amino acids. Germline V gene data show CDR1 as LNHDA and CDR2 as SQIVND (reference sequence). With V trimmed by 8 bases and J by 3 bases, 7 bases remained unmatched. Full variable domain (missing parts from reference TRBV19 and TRBJ2-4): DGGITQSPKYLFRKEGQNVTLSCEQNLNHDAMYWYRQDPGQGLRLIYYSQIVNDFQKGDIAEGYSVSREKKESFPLTVTSAQKNPTAFYLCASGQVGDKNIQYFGAGTRLSVL.

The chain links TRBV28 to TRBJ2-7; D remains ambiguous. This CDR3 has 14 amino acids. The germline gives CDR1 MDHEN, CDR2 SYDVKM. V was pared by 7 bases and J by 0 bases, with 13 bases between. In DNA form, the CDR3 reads TGTGCCAGCACAGGATGGGTGTCCTCCTACGAGCAGTACTTC. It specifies CASTGWVSSYEQYF.

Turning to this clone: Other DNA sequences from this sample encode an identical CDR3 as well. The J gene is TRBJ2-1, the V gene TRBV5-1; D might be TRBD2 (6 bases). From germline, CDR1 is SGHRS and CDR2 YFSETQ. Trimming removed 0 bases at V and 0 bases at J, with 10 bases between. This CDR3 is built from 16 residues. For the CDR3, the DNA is TGCGCCAGCAGCTTGGTTGGGGGGAGCTCCTACAATGAGCAGTTCTTC. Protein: CASSLVGGSSYNEQFF.

The CDR3 here is CASSPWTSGRAEGDTQYF. The CDR3 DNA reads TGTGCCAGCAGCCCATGGACTAGCGGGAGGGCCGAGGGAGATACGCAGTATTTT. The chain joins TRBV5-6 to TRBJ2-3; 15 nucleotides agree with TRBD2. The CDR3 extends over 18 amino acids. The germline V gene has CDR1 SGHDT and CDR2 YYEEEE. J gave up 5 bases and V 4 bases, and 11 bases lay outside the gene matches.